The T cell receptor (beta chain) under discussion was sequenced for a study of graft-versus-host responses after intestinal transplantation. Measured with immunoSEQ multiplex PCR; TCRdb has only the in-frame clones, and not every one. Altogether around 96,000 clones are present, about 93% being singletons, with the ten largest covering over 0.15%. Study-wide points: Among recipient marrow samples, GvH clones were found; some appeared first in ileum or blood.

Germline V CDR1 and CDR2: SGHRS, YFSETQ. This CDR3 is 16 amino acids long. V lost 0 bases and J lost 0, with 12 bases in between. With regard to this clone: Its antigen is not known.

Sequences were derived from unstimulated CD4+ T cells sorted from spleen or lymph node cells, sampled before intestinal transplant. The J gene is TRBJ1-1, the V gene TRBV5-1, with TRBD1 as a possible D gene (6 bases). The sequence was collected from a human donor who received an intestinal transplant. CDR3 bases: TGCGCCAGCAGCTTGGTGGGGGGGCCCCTGAACACTGAAGCTTTCTTT. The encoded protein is CASSLVGGPLNTEAFF.